The next 2 T cell receptor beta chains were all read from a single sample in a study of blood T cell repertoires in COVID-19. The data were produced by immunoSEQ multiplex PCR, yet TCRdb's version contains in-frame clones alone and is incomplete. This table has under 250,000 clones, 80% to 90% appearing once. Sequencing was performed on peripheral blood. These receptors all stem from a middle-aged man with active or convalescent COVID-19.

The gene calls are TRBV2 and TRBJ1-2; 7 bases are a match to TRBD1. V shed 0 bases, J shed 2 bases, and the junction held 3 bases outside the gene matches. The CDR3 totals 15 residues. From germline, CDR1 is SNHLY and CDR2 FYNNEI. The CDR3 nucleotides read TGTGCCAGCAGTGAAGCGTTGACAGGGAACTATGGCTACACCTTC. It yields the protein CASSEALTGNYGYTF.

The table lists this clone with a count of one. The chain couples TRBV18 to TRBJ1-4; D is undetermined. The V end lost 4 bases, the J end lost 5 bases, and 8 bases lay between the germline ends. The CDR3 has 13 amino acids. Per germline, CDR1 KGHSH and CDR2 LQKENI. This CDR3 is CASSLGRNEKLFF. The CDR3 coding sequence is TGTGCCAGCTCACTTGGCAGGAATGAAAAACTGTTTTTT.